The 15 T cell receptor beta chains below all came from one sample that was sequenced in a study of cytomegalovirus exposure and HLA in healthy donors. Data came from immunoSEQ multiplex PCR; TCRdb stores just in-frame clones and leaves some out. The sample holds approximately 270,000 clones, over 75% seen once. The sample comprised PBMCs. The receptors were sampled from a man between 18 and 29 years old in good health and CMV-seropositive.

The chain combines TRBV5-1 with TRBJ1-1, with D tentatively TRBD1 (5 bases). V gave up 7 bases and J gave up 1 base, with 20 bases separating them. Germline CDR1 SGHRS, CDR2 YFSETQ. This CDR3 spans 16 amino acids. The CDR3 loop reads CASYSRPGLANTEAFF. Here the CDR3 DNA reads TGCGCCAGCTATTCTCGACCAGGGTTAGCGAACACTGAAGCTTTCTTT.

The V and J genes are TRBV11-2 and TRBJ2-1; perhaps TRBD2 as D (5 bases). Trimming stripped 0 bases from V and 8 bases from J, with 8 bases between. This CDR3 region has 13 residues. Germline CDR1 SGHAT, CDR2 FQNNGV. CDR3 coding DNA: TGTGCCAGCAGCTTAGAGCGGGCAGATGAGCAGTTCTTC. As protein: CASSLERADEQFF.

This rearrangement joins TRBV30 to TRBJ1-5, with 7 bases matching TRBD1. The CDR3 is made up of 15 amino acids. CDR1 GTSNPN and CDR2 SVGIG come from the germline V gene (reference sequence). J lost 2 bases, V lost 0 bases, and 4 bases had no gene match. The CDR3 sequence: CAWSVGTARNQPQHF. CDR3 bases: TGTGCCTGGAGTGTCGGGACAGCCCGCAATCAGCCCCAGCATTTT.

This chain joins TRBV2 and TRBJ2-4, with TRBD2 as a possible D gene (6 bases). Trimming removed 6 bases from V and 1 base from J, with 16 bases in between. CDR3 size: 16 residues. Germline V gives CDR1 SNHLY, CDR2 FYNNEI. The CDR3 protein is CASRPWRGSAKNIQYF. DNA for the CDR3: TGTGCCAGCAGACCATGGAGGGGTTCTGCCAAAAACATTCAGTACTTC.

The chain couples TRBV28 to TRBJ1-3; D gene unclear. Trimming took 4 bases from V and 2 from J, leaving 12 bases between them. This CDR3 comprises 15 residues. From germline, CDR1 is MDHEN and CDR2 SYDVKM. The CDR3 DNA is TGTGCCAGCAGTTCGTACCGGACGGCTGGAAACACCATATATTTT. It translates to CASSSYRTAGNTIYF.

This clone has only a few counts. V gene TRBV18 combines with J gene TRBJ1-5, with D perhaps TRBD1 (5 bases). The CDR3 runs 13 residues. Trimming took 1 base from V and 5 from J, leaving 6 bases between them. Looked up from germline, CDR1 is KGHSH and CDR2 is LQKENI. This CDR3 is CASSPQQDQPQHF. CDR3 DNA: TGTGCCAGCTCACCACAACAGGATCAGCCCCAGCATTTT.

The chain combines TRBV5-1 with TRBJ2-7; no clear D. The CDR3 extends over 14 amino acids. The germline V and J ends were trimmed by 2 bases and 0 bases, with 9 bases remaining between them. CDR1 SGHRS and CDR2 YFSETQ come from the germline V gene. CDR3 amino acids: CASSFAGNSYEQYF. CDR3 sequence (DNA): TGCGCCAGCAGCTTCGCCGGTAACTCCTACGAGCAGTACTTC. Variable domain in full (rest from reference TRBV5-1 and TRBJ2-7): KAGVTQTPRYLIKTRGQQVTLSCSPISGHRSVSWYQQTPGQGLQFLFEYFSETQRNKGNFPGRFSGRQFSNSRSEMNVSTLELGDSALYLCASSFAGNSYEQYFGPGTRLTVT.

The CDR3 bases are TGTGCCAGCAGCTCGCGGGGGGCGGCCGGTCAGCCCCAGCATTTT. It translates to CASSSRGAAGQPQHF. This chain links TRBV6-5 with TRBJ1-5; maybe TRBD1 (6 bases). The length of the CDR3 is 15 residues. V was pared by 6 bases and J by 6 bases, with 18 bases between. Germline CDR1 reads MNHEY; CDR2 reads SVGAGI.

In its sample, this clone was seen once. J is TRBJ2-3 and V is TRBV2; the D gene could be TRBD1 or TRBD2 (5 bases each). CDR3 size: 14 residues. V dropped 9 bases and J dropped 0 bases, with 13 bases sitting between them. The germline gives CDR1 SNHLY, CDR2 FYNNEI. The CDR3 sequence: CASLGAYSTDTQYF. The CDR3 DNA follows: TGTGCCAGTCTCGGGGCATATAGCACAGATACGCAGTATTTT.

The genes are TRBV27 and TRBJ1-1; a weak D match, TRBD1 (5 bases). CDR1 MNHEY and CDR2 SMNVEV come from the germline V gene (reference sequence). The CDR3 is made up of 18 amino acids. Trimming left V 0 bases short and J 0 bases short, with 17 bases between. Written as DNA, the CDR3 is TGTGCCAGCAGTTTATCGTACTTGGCGGGGACGATGAACACTGAAGCTTTCTTT. It encodes CASSLSYLAGTMNTEAFF.

A few counts support this clone. The CDR3 DNA sequence: TGTGCCAGCTCACCCCCTAACGTAGACTCTGGAAACACCATATATTTT. It codes for CASSPPNVDSGNTIYF. The chain recombines TRBV18 with TRBJ1-3; D gene unclear. V lost 3 bases to trimming and J lost 0 bases, with 12 bases between them. The germline CDR1 and CDR2 sequences are KGHSH and LQKENI. The CDR3 sequence is 16 residues long.

CDR3 loop: CASSWGQGLDEQYF. The CDR3 DNA reads TGTGCCAGCAGTTGGGGACAGGGACTGGACGAGCAGTACTTC. The J gene is TRBJ2-7, the V gene TRBV6-5, with TRBD1 matching 9 bases. Germline CDR1 and CDR2: MNHEY and SVGAGI. CDR3 length: 14 residues. The J segment lost 5 bases and the V segment lost 4 bases, leaving 6 bases of the junction unmatched.

The table lists this clone with a few counts. V and J are TRBV20-1 and TRBJ2-7; 7 bases fit TRBD2. This CDR3 has 11 residues. The trim removed 6 bases at V and 6 bases at J, leaving 5 bases unmatched. The germline V gene has CDR1 DFQATT and CDR2 SNEGSKA (reference sequence). This chain's CDR3 is CSAGERGEQYF. In DNA form, the CDR3 reads TGCAGTGCAGGCGAGCGGGGCGAGCAGTACTTC.

The V and J genes are TRBV5-1 and TRBJ1-1; a weak D match, TRBD1 (5 bases). V was trimmed by 6 bases and J by 5 bases, leaving 17 bases between them. The CDR3 extends over 14 amino acids. Germline values: CDR1 SGHRS, CDR2 YFSETQ. In DNA form, the CDR3 reads TGCGCCAGCATGGGGAGGGGTGATGGAACTGAAGCTTTCTTT. Translating it yields CASMGRGDGTEAFF.

This clone has only a few counts. The V and J genes are TRBV11-2 and TRBJ2-2; no firm D call. Trimming shortened V by 1 base and J by 6 bases, and 6 bases separated the two germline ends. The CDR3 has 13 residues. CDR1 is SGHAT, CDR2 FQNNGV, per germline. The CDR3 nucleotides are TGTGCCAGCAGCTTAGGTTACCCCGGGGAGCTGTTTTTT. It is translated as CASSLGYPGELFF.